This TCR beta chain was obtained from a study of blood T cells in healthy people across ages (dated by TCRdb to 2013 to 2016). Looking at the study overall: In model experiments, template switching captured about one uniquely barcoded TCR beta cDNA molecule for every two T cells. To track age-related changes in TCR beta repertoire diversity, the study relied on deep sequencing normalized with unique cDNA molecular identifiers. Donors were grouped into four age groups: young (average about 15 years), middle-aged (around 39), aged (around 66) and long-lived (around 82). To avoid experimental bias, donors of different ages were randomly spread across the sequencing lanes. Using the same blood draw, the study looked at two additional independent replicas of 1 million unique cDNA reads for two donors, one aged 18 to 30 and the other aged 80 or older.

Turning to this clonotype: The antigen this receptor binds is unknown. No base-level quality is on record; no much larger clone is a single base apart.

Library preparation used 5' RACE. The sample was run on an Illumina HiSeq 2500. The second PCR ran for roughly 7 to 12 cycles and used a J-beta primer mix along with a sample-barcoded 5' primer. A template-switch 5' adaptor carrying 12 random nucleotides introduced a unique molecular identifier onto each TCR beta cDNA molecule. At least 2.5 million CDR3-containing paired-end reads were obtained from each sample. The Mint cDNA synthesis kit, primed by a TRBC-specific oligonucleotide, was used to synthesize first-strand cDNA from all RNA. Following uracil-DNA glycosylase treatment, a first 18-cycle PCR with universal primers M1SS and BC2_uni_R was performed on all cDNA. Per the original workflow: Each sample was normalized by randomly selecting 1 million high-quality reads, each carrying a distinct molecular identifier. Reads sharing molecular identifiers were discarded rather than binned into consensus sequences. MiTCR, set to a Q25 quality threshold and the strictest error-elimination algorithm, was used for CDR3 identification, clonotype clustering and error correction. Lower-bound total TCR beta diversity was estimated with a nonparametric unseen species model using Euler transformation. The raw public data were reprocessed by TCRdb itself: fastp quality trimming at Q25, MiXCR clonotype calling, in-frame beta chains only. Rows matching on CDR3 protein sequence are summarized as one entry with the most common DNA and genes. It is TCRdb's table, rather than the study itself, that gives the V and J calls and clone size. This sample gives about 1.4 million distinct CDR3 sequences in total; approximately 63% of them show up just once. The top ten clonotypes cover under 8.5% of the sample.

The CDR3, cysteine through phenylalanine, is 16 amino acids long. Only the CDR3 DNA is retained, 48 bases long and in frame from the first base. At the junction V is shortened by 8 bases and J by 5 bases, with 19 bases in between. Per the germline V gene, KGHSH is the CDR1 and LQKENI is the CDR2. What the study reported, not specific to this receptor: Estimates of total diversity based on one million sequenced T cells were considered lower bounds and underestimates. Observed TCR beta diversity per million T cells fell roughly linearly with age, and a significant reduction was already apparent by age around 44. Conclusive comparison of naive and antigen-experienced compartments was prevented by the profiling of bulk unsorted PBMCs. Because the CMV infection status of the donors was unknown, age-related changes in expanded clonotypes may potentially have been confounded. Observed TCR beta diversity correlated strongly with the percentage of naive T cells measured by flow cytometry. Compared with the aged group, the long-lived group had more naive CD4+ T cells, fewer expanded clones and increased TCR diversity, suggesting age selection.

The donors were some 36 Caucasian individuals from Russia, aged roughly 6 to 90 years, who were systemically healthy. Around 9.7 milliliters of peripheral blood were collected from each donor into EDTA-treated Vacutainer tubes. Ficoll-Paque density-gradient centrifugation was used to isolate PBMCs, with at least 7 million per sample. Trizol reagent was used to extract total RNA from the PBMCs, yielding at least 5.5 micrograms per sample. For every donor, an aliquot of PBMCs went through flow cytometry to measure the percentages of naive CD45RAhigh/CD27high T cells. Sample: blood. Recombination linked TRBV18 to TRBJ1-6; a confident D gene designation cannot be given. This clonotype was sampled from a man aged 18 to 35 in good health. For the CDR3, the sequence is CASAKNAGTNNSPLHF. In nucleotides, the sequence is TGTGCCAGCGCGAAGAATGCCGGTACGAATAATTCACCCCTCCACTTT.